This T cell receptor (beta chain) originates from a study of CD8 T cells in Susac syndrome. Germline V gives CDR1 MNHEY, CDR2 SVGEGT. Trimming removed 5 bases at V and 9 bases at J, with 14 bases between. CDR3 length: 14 amino acids. This clonotype was counted once. About 0.45 to 1 ug RNA was reverse transcribed with random hexamers. Amplification of TCR beta CDR3 was carried out by immunoSEQ multiplex PCR, which covered 54 Vbeta and 13 Jbeta segments. TCRdb passed the immunoSEQ multiplex PCR reads through MiXCR, listing each CDR3 protein once. The repertoire holds around 300,000 distinct CDR3 sequences, with around 92% as singletons.

The sequenced sample was CD4+ T cells from PBMCs. This sequence was found in a human donor with multiple sclerosis. This rearrangement joins TRBV6-2 or TRBV6-3 to TRBJ1-6; maybe TRBD1 (5 bases). The CDR3 is CASSPSGGSSPLHF. The CDR3 bases are TGTGCCAGCAGTCCTTCCGGGGGGAGTTCACCCCTCCACTTT.